These T cell receptor beta chains were read from a single sample in a study of blood T cell repertoires in COVID-19. Profiling relied on immunoSEQ multiplex PCR, and the TCRdb table lists in-frame clones only, not all of them. Of around 100,000 clones in the sample, approximately 85% are singletons; the top ten hold roughly 8.2%. The sample was peripheral blood. These receptors originate from an older man with acute or convalescent COVID-19. CDR3s include the opening cysteine and the closing phenylalanine or tryptophan. Only some rows state a clone size, as once, few, many or a class for expanded clones.

j_gene: TRBJ1-1
v_gene: TRBV29-1
abundance: few
CDR3aa: CSVFVVDRPTEAFF

j_gene: TRBJ2-7
v_gene: TRBV28
abundance: .
CDR3aa: CASRLSTTYEQYF

j_gene: TRBJ2-2
v_gene: TRBV7-9
abundance: .
CDR3aa: CASSLRAGTGELFF

j_gene: TRBJ2-2
v_gene: TRBV5-1
abundance: .
CDR3aa: CASSLVGRGRTGELFF

j_gene: TRBJ1-1
v_gene: TRBV18
abundance: .
CDR3aa: CASSYRGNTEAFF

j_gene: TRBJ2-1
v_gene: TRBV5-1
abundance: few
CDR3aa: CASSFGDLSSFGEQFF

j_gene: TRBJ2-2
v_gene: TRBV10-3
abundance: .
CDR3aa: CAISEASGTSSTGELFF

j_gene: TRBJ2-5
v_gene: TRBV28
abundance: .
CDR3aa: CASRTAQETQYF

j_gene: TRBJ2-1
v_gene: TRBV5-1
abundance: .
CDR3aa: CASSPGTSGSPFF

j_gene: TRBJ1-1
v_gene: TRBV28
abundance: once
CDR3aa: CASRGQGTPEAFF

j_gene: TRBJ1-2
v_gene: TRBV5-1
abundance: .
CDR3aa: CASSHARLGYGYTF

j_gene: TRBJ1-4
v_gene: TRBV28
abundance: .
CDR3aa: CASSLRGNHEKLFF

j_gene: TRBJ1-5
v_gene: TRBV19
abundance: .
CDR3aa: CASSLKHSNQPQHF

j_gene: TRBJ2-1
v_gene: TRBV11-3
abundance: .
CDR3aa: CASSLDRLNSNEQFF

j_gene: TRBJ1-6
v_gene: TRBV7-6
abundance: .
CDR3aa: CASSYREPNSPLHF

j_gene: TRBJ1-2
v_gene: TRBV11-2
abundance: .
CDR3aa: CASTFGAGKYGYTF

j_gene: TRBJ1-3
v_gene: TRBV28
abundance: once
CDR3aa: CACHGSGNTIYF

j_gene: TRBJ1-1
v_gene: TRBV4-2
abundance: .
CDR3aa: CASSPRDRGNTEAFF

j_gene: TRBJ1-6
v_gene: TRBV28
abundance: .
CDR3aa: CASSLSGFGSPLHF

j_gene: TRBJ2-1
v_gene: TRBV6-5
abundance: .
CDR3aa: CASSYEGRNEQFF

j_gene: TRBJ1-6
v_gene: TRBV7-6
abundance: .
CDR3aa: CASSLLTGQLYNSPLHF

j_gene: TRBJ1-2
v_gene: TRBV9
abundance: .
CDR3aa: CASSRAVDRSYGYTF

j_gene: TRBJ2-3
v_gene: TRBV4-2
abundance: .
CDR3aa: CASSHSGGAADTQYF

j_gene: TRBJ2-6
v_gene: TRBV2
abundance: .
CDR3aa: CASNVGTHGANVLTF

j_gene: TRBJ1-6
v_gene: TRBV5-8
abundance: .
CDR3aa: CASSLDRGRSSYNSPLHF

j_gene: TRBJ1-1
v_gene: TRBV5-5
abundance: .
CDR3aa: CASSLVGGRGGTEAFF

j_gene: TRBJ1-2
v_gene: TRBV28
abundance: once
CDR3aa: CASRAGTGAGGYTF

j_gene: TRBJ1-5
v_gene: TRBV6-6
abundance: .
CDR3aa: CASRSGDRGGQPQHF

j_gene: TRBJ1-3
v_gene: TRBV5-1
abundance: .
CDR3aa: CASSYQTGAGSGNTIYF

j_gene: TRBJ1-1
v_gene: TRBV18
abundance: few
CDR3aa: CASSPFGQGQTEAFF

j_gene: TRBJ2-3
v_gene: TRBV19
abundance: .
CDR3aa: CASRDYSASTDTQYF

j_gene: TRBJ1-4
v_gene: TRBV30
abundance: .
CDR3aa: CAWSVAPQKLFF

j_gene: TRBJ1-1
v_gene: TRBV5-1
abundance: .
CDR3aa: CASSPNENTEAFF

j_gene: TRBJ2-6
v_gene: TRBV11-2
abundance: .
CDR3aa: CATSGLLSGANVLTF

j_gene: TRBJ1-1
v_gene: TRBV9
abundance: .
CDR3aa: CASAGTEAFF

j_gene: TRBJ2-7
v_gene: TRBV5-4
abundance: .
CDR3aa: CASSANRAYEQYF

j_gene: TRBJ1-6
v_gene: TRBV28
abundance: .
CDR3aa: CASSLPVGQHSPLHF

j_gene: TRBJ2-3
v_gene: TRBV11-3
abundance: .
CDR3aa: CASSVGTGSPTDTQYF

j_gene: TRBJ2-5
v_gene: TRBV9
abundance: .
CDR3aa: CASSVGLSAAQYF

j_gene: TRBJ2-5
v_gene: TRBV28
abundance: .
CDR3aa: CASSFFGGGPGETQYF

j_gene: TRBJ2-7
v_gene: TRBV20-1
abundance: once
CDR3aa: CSASDHLYEQYF

j_gene: TRBJ2-7
v_gene: TRBV27
abundance: .
CDR3aa: CASSEWTSGRSYEQYF

j_gene: TRBJ2-7
v_gene: TRBV5-4
abundance: few
CDR3aa: CASSANQGTAYEQYF

j_gene: TRBJ1-2
v_gene: TRBV7-9
abundance: few
CDR3aa: CASGVQGGGSASEGYTF

j_gene: TRBJ2-2
v_gene: TRBV5-5
abundance: .
CDR3aa: CASSSVYRTREAHGELFF

j_gene: TRBJ2-4
v_gene: TRBV5-4
abundance: .
CDR3aa: CASSLAGGGGKNIQYF

j_gene: TRBJ2-2
v_gene: TRBV5-1
abundance: .
CDR3aa: CASSLEQGATGELFF

j_gene: TRBJ2-2
v_gene: TRBV30
abundance: .
CDR3aa: CAWSVAVVTGELFF

j_gene: TRBJ2-7
v_gene: TRBV28
abundance: .
CDR3aa: CASSRTGQLSYEQYF

j_gene: TRBJ2-2
v_gene: TRBV5-1
abundance: .
CDR3aa: CASSPTGNRNTGELFF

j_gene: TRBJ1-6
v_gene: TRBV12-3/TRBV12-4
abundance: .
CDR3aa: CASTTQQDSPLHF

j_gene: TRBJ1-6
v_gene: TRBV28
abundance: few
CDR3aa: CASQPQDRGTHF

j_gene: TRBJ1-2
v_gene: TRBV3-1/TRBV3-2
abundance: .
CDR3aa: CASSLGTASYGYTF